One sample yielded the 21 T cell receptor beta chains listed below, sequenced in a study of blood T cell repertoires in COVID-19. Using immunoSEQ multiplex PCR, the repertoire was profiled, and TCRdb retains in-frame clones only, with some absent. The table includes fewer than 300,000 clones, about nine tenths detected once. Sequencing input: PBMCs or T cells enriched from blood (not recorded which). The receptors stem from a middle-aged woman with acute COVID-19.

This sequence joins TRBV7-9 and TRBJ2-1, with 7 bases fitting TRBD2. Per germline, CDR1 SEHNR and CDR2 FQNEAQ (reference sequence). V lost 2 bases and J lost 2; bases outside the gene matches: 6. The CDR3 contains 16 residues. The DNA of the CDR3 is TGTGCCAGCAGCTTACCCGGGAGGAAGCCCTACAATGAGCAGTTCTTC. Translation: CASSLPGRKPYNEQFF.

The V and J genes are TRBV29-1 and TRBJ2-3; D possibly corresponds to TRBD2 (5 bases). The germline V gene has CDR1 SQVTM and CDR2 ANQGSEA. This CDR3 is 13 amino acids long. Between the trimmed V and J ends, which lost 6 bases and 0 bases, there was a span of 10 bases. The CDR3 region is CSVTKGSTDTQYF. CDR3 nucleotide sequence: TGCAGCGTGACTAAGGGTAGCACAGATACGCAGTATTTT.

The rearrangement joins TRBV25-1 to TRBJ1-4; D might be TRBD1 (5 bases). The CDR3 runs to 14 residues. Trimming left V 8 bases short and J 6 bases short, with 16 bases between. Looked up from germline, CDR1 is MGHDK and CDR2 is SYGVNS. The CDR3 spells CASWVGRADEKLFF. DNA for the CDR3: TGTGCCAGCTGGGTGGGCAGGGCGGATGAAAAACTGTTTTTT. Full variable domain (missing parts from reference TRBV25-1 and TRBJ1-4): EADIYQTPRYLVIGTGKKITLECSQTMGHDKMYWYQQDPGMELHLIHYSYGVNSTEKGDLSSESTVSRIRTEHFPLTLESARPSHTSQYLCASWVGRADEKLFFGSGTQLSVL.

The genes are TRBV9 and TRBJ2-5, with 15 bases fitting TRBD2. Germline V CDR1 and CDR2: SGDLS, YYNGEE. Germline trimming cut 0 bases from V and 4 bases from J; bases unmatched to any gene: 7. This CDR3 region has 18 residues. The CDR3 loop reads CASSVGPGTSGRLETQYF. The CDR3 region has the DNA TGTGCCAGCAGCGTAGGCCCCGGGACTAGCGGGAGGTTAGAGACCCAGTACTTC.

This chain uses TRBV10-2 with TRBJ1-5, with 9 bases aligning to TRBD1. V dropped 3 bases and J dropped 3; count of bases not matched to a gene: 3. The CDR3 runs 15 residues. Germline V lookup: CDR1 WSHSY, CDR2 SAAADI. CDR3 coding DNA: TGCGCCAGCAGTGACCGGGACAGGGTCAATCAGCCCCAGCATTTT. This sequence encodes CASSDRDRVNQPQHF.

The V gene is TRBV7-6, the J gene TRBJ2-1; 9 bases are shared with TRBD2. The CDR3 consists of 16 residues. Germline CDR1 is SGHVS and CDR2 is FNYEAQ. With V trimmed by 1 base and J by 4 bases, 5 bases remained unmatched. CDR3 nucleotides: TGTGCCAGCAGCTTAGAATCCAGCGGGGGGTACAATGAGCAGTTCTTC. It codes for CASSLESSGGYNEQFF.

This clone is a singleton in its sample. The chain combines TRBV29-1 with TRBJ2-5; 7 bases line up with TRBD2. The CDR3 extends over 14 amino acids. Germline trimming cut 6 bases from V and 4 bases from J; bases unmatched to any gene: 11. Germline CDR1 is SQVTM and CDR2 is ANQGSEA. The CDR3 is CSVSRGGGGETQYF. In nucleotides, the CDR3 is TGCAGCGTGTCTAGGGGCGGGGGAGGAGAGACCCAGTACTTC. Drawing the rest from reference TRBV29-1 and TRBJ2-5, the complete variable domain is SAVISQKPSRDICQRGTSLTIQCQVDSQVTMMFWYRQQPGQSLTLIATANQGSEATYESGFVIDKFPISRPNLTFSTLTVSNMSPEDSSIYLCSVSRGGGGETQYFGPGTRLLVL.

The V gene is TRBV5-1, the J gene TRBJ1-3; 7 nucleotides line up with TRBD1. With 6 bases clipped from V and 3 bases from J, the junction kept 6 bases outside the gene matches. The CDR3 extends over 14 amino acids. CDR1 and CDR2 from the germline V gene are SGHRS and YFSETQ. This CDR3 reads CASKEGAGGNTIYF. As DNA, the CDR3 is TGCGCCAGCAAGGAGGGGGCTGGTGGAAACACCATATATTTT.

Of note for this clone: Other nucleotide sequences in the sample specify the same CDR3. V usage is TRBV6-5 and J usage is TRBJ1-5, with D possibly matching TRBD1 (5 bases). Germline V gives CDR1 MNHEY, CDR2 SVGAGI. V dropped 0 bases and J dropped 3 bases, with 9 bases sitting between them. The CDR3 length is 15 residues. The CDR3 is CASSYSAGLNQPQHF. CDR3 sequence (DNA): TGTGCCAGCAGTTACTCCGCGGGACTCAATCAGCCCCAGCATTTT.

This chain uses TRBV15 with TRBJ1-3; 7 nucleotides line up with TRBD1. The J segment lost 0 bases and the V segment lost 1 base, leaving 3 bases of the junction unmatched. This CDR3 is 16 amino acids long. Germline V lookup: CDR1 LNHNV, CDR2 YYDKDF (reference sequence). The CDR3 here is CATSRGQGVSGNTIYF. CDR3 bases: TGTGCCACCAGCAGAGGACAGGGCGTCTCTGGAAACACCATATATTTT.

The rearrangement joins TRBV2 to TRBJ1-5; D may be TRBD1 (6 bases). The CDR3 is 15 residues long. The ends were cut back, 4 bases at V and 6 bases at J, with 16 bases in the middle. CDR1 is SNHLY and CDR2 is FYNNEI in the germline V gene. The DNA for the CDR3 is TGTGCCAGCAGTGGGGGACACGACGGCGGTCAGCCCCAGCATTTT. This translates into CASSGGHDGGQPQHF.

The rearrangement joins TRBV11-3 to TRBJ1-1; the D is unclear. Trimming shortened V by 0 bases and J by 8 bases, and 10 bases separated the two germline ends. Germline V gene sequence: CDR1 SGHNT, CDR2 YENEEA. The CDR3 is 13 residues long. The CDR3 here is CASSLDPVQEAFF. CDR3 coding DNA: TGTGCCAGCAGCTTAGATCCAGTACAAGAAGCTTTCTTT.

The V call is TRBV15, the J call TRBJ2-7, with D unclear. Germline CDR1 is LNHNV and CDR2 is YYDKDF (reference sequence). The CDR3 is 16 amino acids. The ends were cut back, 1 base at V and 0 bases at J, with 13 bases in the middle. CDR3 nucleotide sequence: TGTGCCACCAGCAGAGCTGGCAATTCCCCCTCCTACGAGCAGTACTTC. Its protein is CATSRAGNSPSYEQYF.

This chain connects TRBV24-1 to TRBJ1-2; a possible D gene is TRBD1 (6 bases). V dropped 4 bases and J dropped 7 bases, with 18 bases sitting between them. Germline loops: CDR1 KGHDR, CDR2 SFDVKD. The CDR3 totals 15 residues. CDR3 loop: CATSDSDRSHLGYTF. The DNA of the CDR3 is TGTGCCACCAGTGACTCGGACAGAAGCCACCTTGGCTACACCTTC.

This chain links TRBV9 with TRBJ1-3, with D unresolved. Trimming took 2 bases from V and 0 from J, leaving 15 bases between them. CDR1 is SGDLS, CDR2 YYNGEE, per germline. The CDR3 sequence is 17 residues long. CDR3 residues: CASSVSFSLLSGNTIYF. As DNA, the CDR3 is TGTGCCAGCAGCGTTAGTTTCTCCCTCCTCTCTGGAAACACCATATATTTT.

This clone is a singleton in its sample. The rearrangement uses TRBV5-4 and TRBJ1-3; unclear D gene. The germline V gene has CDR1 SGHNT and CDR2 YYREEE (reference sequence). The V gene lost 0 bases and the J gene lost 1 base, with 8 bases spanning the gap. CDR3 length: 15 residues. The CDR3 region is CASSLGAGSGNTIYF. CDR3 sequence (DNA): TGTGCCAGCAGCTTGGGGGCAGGTTCTGGAAACACCATATATTTT. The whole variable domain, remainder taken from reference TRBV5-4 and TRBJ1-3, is ETGVTQSPTHLIKTRGQQVTLRCSSQSGHNTVSWYQQALGQGPQFIFQYYREEENGRGNFPPRFSGLQFPNYSSELNVNALELDDSALYLCASSLGAGSGNTIYFGEGSWLTVV.

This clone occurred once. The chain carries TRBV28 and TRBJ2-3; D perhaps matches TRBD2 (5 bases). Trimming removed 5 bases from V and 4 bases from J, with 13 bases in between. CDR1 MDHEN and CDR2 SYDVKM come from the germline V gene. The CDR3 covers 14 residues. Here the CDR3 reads CASSQRRAPDTQYF. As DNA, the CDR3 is TGTGCCAGCAGTCAACGGCGGGCCCCAGATACGCAGTATTTT.

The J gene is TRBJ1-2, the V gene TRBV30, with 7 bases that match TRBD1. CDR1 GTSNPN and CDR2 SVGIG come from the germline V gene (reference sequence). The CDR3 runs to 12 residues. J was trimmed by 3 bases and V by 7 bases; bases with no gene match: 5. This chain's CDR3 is CALGQGDYGYTF. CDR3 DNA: TGTGCCTTGGGGCAGGGGGACTATGGCTACACCTTC.

The CDR3, as DNA: TGTGCCACCAGCGGGGGGGCGGCAATCCAAGAGACCCAGTACTTC. Protein: CATSGGAAIQETQYF. The gene calls are TRBV24-1 and TRBJ2-5, with 8 bases fitting TRBD2. The CDR3 contains 15 residues. V lost 7 bases, J lost 1 base, and 7 bases stayed unmatched. The V gene's germline CDR1 is KGHDR and CDR2 SFDVKD.

Written as DNA, the CDR3 is TGTGCCAGCAGCCTGGGACAGCTCTATGGCTACACCTTC. Its protein product is CASSLGQLYGYTF. The chain carries TRBV28 and TRBJ1-2; 7 bases align to TRBD1. Unmatched junction bases numbered 5, after V lost 6 bases and J lost 4 bases. Looked up from germline, CDR1 is MDHEN and CDR2 is SYDVKM. There are 13 residues in the CDR3.

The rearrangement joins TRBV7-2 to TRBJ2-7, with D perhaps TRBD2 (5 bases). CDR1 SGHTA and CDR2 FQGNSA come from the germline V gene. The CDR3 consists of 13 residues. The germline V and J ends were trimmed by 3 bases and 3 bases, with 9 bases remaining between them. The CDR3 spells CASSFGRGYEQYF. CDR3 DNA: TGTGCCAGCAGCTTCGGCCGGGGCTACGAGCAGTACTTC.